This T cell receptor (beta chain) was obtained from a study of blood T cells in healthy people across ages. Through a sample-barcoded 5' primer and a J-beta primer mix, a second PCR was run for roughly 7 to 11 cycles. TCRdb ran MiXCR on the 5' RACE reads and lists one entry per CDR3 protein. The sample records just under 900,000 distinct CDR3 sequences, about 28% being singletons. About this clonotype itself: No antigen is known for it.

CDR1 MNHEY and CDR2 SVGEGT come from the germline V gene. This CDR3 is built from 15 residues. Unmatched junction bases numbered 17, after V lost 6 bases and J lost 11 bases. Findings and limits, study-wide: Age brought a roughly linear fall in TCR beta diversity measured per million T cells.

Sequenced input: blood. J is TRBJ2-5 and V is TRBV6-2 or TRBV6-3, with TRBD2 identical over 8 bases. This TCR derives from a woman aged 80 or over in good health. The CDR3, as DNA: TGTGCCAGCAGGCCTCTCGGCGGGGGGATAACCAAGCAGTACTTC. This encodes CASRPLGGGITKQYF.